A selection of T cell receptor beta chains follows, all from one sample in a study of blood T cell repertoires in COVID-19. Sequencing used immunoSEQ multiplex PCR; TCRdb keeps in-frame clones, though not all of them. The repertoire has 390,000 or so clones, 87% of them found once; the top ten carry roughly a tenth. The sample comprised PBMCs or T cells enriched from blood (not recorded which). These receptors were collected from a woman aged 45-60 years who had recovered from COVID-19. The conserved cysteine and the conserved F or W are not part of the CDR3 here. The D gene is left open where the match is weak.

cdr3_aa,j_call,v_call,d_call
ASTYGGRSTEAF,TRBJ1-1,TRBV7-2,NA
ASRSPGGTYYEQY,TRBJ2-7,TRBV6-5,NA
ASTLTGAGNSPLH,TRBJ1-6,TRBV27,TRBD1
ASSYSYGRNTEAF,TRBJ1-1,TRBV27,NA
ASKRTGVDAGELF,TRBJ2-2,TRBV11-3,TRBD1
ATSRTRDSNYGYT,TRBJ1-2,TRBV15,TRBD1
AWSRQGGSGNTIY,TRBJ1-3,TRBV30,TRBD1
ASSSLGGEQY,TRBJ2-7,TRBV27,TRBD2
ASSPMESQPQH,TRBJ1-5,TRBV3-1/TRBV3-2,NA
ATSDERESGELF,TRBJ2-2,TRBV24-1,NA
ASSDLTDTQY,TRBJ2-3,TRBV5-1,NA
ASSIGDSTYEQY,TRBJ2-7,TRBV19,NA
ASSAGLSFEKLF,TRBJ1-4,TRBV3-1/TRBV3-2,NA
ASSLRGQGSNQPQH,TRBJ1-5,TRBV5-8,TRBD1
ASSYNMNTEAF,TRBJ1-1,TRBV5-6,NA
ASSLEFTGELF,TRBJ2-2,TRBV28,NA
ASSLKGTIVTDTQY,TRBJ2-3,TRBV7-6,NA
ASSLAISASGGRYEQY,TRBJ2-7,TRBV7-2,TRBD2
ASSLVASGETQY,TRBJ2-5,TRBV7-2,NA
ASSFRLGDQPQH,TRBJ1-5,TRBV7-2,NA
SVGTGGNQPQH,TRBJ1-5,TRBV29-1,TRBD1